These T cell receptor beta chains were read from a single sample in a study of blood T cells in healthy people across ages. Using its own MiXCR run on the 5' RACE reads, TCRdb lists one record per CDR3 protein. The sample includes 1.5 million to 2 million distinct CDR3 sequences, 28% of them seen just once. Sequencing was done on a sample of blood. Receptors originate from a young woman in good health. Each CDR3 is given with its conserved first and last residue. Each record gives: CDR3 DNA, CDR3 protein, D gene, clone size, J gene, V gene. The D gene is left open where the match is weak. Clone size is given for some rows only: seen once, a few or many times, or a class if the clone is expanded.

CDR3nt: TGTACCAGCAGCTTAGTGGCGGGAGGGCCGGGGAACACCGGGGAGCTGTTTTTT
CDR3aa: CTSSLVAGGPGNTGELFF
d_gene: TRBD2
abundance: -
j_gene: TRBJ2-2
v_gene: TRBV7-2

CDR3nt: TGCGCCAGCAGTCATCGACTCCATTCACCCCTCCACTTT
CDR3aa: CASSHRLHSPLHF
d_gene: -
abundance: -
j_gene: TRBJ1-6
v_gene: TRBV23-1

CDR3nt: TGTGCCAGCAGTGATTCCCTCCATACATTTTGGAGCACAGATACGCAGTATTTT
CDR3aa: CASSDSLHTFWSTDTQYF
d_gene: -
abundance: few
j_gene: TRBJ2-3
v_gene: TRBV2

CDR3nt: TGTGCCAGCAGCTTAGGAGGGGCTCTCTCTGGAAACACCATATATTTT
CDR3aa: CASSLGGALSGNTIYF
d_gene: -
abundance: -
j_gene: TRBJ1-3
v_gene: TRBV7-6

CDR3nt: TGTGCCAGCAGCAGAGCGGGGGGGCTGGGGGATGAGCAGTTCTTC
CDR3aa: CASSRAGGLGDEQFF
d_gene: TRBD2
abundance: -
j_gene: TRBJ2-1
v_gene: TRBV7-2

CDR3nt: TGTGCCGGCAGTTTAGCATATGATTCCGAGCAGTACTTC
CDR3aa: CAGSLAYDSEQYF
d_gene: -
abundance: few
j_gene: TRBJ2-7
v_gene: TRBV12-3/TRBV12-4

CDR3nt: TGTGCCAGCAGCCCCCCGGGACTAAACAATGAGCAGTTCTTC
CDR3aa: CASSPPGLNNEQFF
d_gene: TRBD2
abundance: many
j_gene: TRBJ2-1
v_gene: TRBV7-3

CDR3nt: TGTGCCAGCAGCTTAGGTAGCGGGAGCATAGAGACCCAGTACTTC
CDR3aa: CASSLGSGSIETQYF
d_gene: TRBD2
abundance: -
j_gene: TRBJ2-5
v_gene: TRBV7-2

CDR3nt: TGCAGTGCTAGAAGTCACGGGCAGCAAGAGACCCAGTACTTC
CDR3aa: CSARSHGQQETQYF
d_gene: -
abundance: few
j_gene: TRBJ2-5
v_gene: TRBV20-1

CDR3nt: TGCAGTGCTAGAGATACAGGGAACACTGAAGCTTTCTTT
CDR3aa: CSARDTGNTEAFF
d_gene: -
abundance: few
j_gene: TRBJ1-1
v_gene: TRBV20-1

CDR3nt: TGTGCCAGCAGTCGGTGGAACGAGCAGTACTTC
CDR3aa: CASSRWNEQYF
d_gene: -
abundance: -
j_gene: TRBJ2-7
v_gene: TRBV11-2

CDR3nt: TGTGCCAGCAGTTTAGCGTCCGGAGCCAGGCAGCCCCAGCATTTT
CDR3aa: CASSLASGARQPQHF
d_gene: -
abundance: -
j_gene: TRBJ1-5
v_gene: TRBV12-3/TRBV12-4

CDR3nt: TGTGCCACCAGCGGCCCCGGGGGGAGCTCCTACAATGAGCAGTTCTTC
CDR3aa: CATSGPGGSSYNEQFF
d_gene: TRBD2
abundance: few
j_gene: TRBJ2-1
v_gene: TRBV15

CDR3nt: TGTGCCAGCAGCTTAATAGGAGCAGGTGCCTACAATGAGCAGTTCTTC
CDR3aa: CASSLIGAGAYNEQFF
d_gene: -
abundance: few
j_gene: TRBJ2-1
v_gene: TRBV11-2

CDR3nt: TGCGCCAGCAGCTTGGGAGGAGGGCTAGCGGGGTACGGCACAGATACGCAGTATTTT
CDR3aa: CASSLGGGLAGYGTDTQYF
d_gene: TRBD2
abundance: few
j_gene: TRBJ2-3
v_gene: TRBV5-1

CDR3nt: TGCAGTGCTGACTCCGGGACTAGCGGGAACCCTGAGCAGTTCTTC
CDR3aa: CSADSGTSGNPEQFF
d_gene: TRBD2
abundance: many
j_gene: TRBJ2-1
v_gene: TRBV20-1

CDR3nt: TGTGCCAGCAGCCAAGATTTCTCAAACACTGCATCTGAAGCTTTCTTT
CDR3aa: CASSQDFSNTASEAFF
d_gene: -
abundance: -
j_gene: TRBJ1-1
v_gene: TRBV4-2

CDR3nt: TGTGCCAGCAGCCGTATGGGGTTGTTAGCGGGGGTTGACAATGAGCAGTTCTTC
CDR3aa: CASSRMGLLAGVDNEQFF
d_gene: TRBD2
abundance: -
j_gene: TRBJ2-1
v_gene: TRBV7-9

CDR3nt: TGTGCCTGGAGTATGGGTGAGGGACAGCCCCAGCATTTT
CDR3aa: CAWSMGEGQPQHF
d_gene: -
abundance: -
j_gene: TRBJ1-5
v_gene: TRBV30

CDR3nt: TGCGCCAGCAGTTACCCCGGGACTAGTCAAGAGACCCAGTACTTC
CDR3aa: CASSYPGTSQETQYF
d_gene: TRBD2
abundance: few
j_gene: TRBJ2-5
v_gene: TRBV5-1

CDR3nt: TGCGCCAGTTTAGAAATCTTTACGGATAATTCACCCCTCCACTTT
CDR3aa: CASLEIFTDNSPLHF
d_gene: -
abundance: -
j_gene: TRBJ1-6
v_gene: TRBV10-1

CDR3nt: TGTGCCTGGAGTGGCGAGGAAGGCGTGACCTACGAGCAGTACTTC
CDR3aa: CAWSGEEGVTYEQYF
d_gene: -
abundance: many
j_gene: TRBJ2-7
v_gene: TRBV30

CDR3nt: TGTGCCACCAGCAGGGGGACTAGCGGACGCAATGAGCAGTTCTTC
CDR3aa: CATSRGTSGRNEQFF
d_gene: TRBD2
abundance: few
j_gene: TRBJ2-1
v_gene: TRBV15

CDR3nt: TGCGTCAGCAGCCCCCGCCTCCCCCAAGAGACCCAGTACTTC
CDR3aa: CVSSPRLPQETQYF
d_gene: -
abundance: -
j_gene: TRBJ2-5
v_gene: TRBV4-1